These 3 T cell receptor beta chains originate from one sample sequenced in a study of T cell repertoires in cytomegalovirus infection (dated by TCRdb to between 2017 and 2020). Reading the label with the study, this specimen's treatment or condition is: in vitro stimulation with specific CMV peptide epitopes to enrich CMV-specific T cells. Sequencing used an Illumina HiSeq 1500. The public reads were reanalyzed by TCRdb: fastp trimming at Q25, MiXCR alignment, in-frame beta chains only. Under each unique CDR3 protein, matching rows form one entry showing the most common genes and DNA. This sample holds 250,000 to 300,000 distinct CDR3 sequences; about 20% were observed only once. The ten largest clones take up roughly a fifth of the sample. The antigens these receptors bind are not known. The sample consisted of cultured PBMCs, taken from culture after CMV antigen stimulation. Every receptor here comes from a human donor in good health (CMV status not recorded). Some clones in this sample may be carry-over from other donors' samples.

This clonotype has ten or more counts. The chain joins TRBV28 to TRBJ1-2, with 8 bases fitting TRBD1. With 1 base clipped from V and 2 bases from J, the junction kept 9 bases outside the gene matches. CDR3 size: 17 residues. CDR1 and CDR2 (germline): MDHEN, SYDVKM. As DNA, the CDR3 is TGTGCCAGCAGTTTATATATTTGGACAGGGACCAACTATGGCTACACCTTC. This translates into CASSLYIWTGTNYGYTF.

The V gene is TRBV7-3, the J gene TRBJ1-4, with 7 nucleotides matching TRBD1. Germline CDR1 and CDR2: SGHTA and FQGTGA. V was clipped by 1 base and J by 10 bases; unmatched bases: 9. The CDR3 runs to 15 residues. CDR3 amino acids: CASSLSSGGARKLFF. As DNA, the CDR3 is TGTGCCAGCAGCTTAAGCTCAGGGGGGGCCCGAAAACTGTTTTTT.

This chain's CDR3 is CASSLTGDEQYF. The CDR3 DNA reads TGTGCCAGCTCACTTACAGGGGACGAGCAGTACTTC. This chain uses TRBV18 with TRBJ2-7, with 7 bases fitting TRBD1. Trimming cost V 4 bases and J 5 bases; bases outside gene matches: 2. The CDR3 length is 12 residues. Germline loops: CDR1 KGHSH, CDR2 LQKENI.